This section outlines one T cell receptor beta chain sequence together with its context. Its antigen is still unknown. A J-beta primer mix and a sample-barcoded 5' primer were used in a second PCR of roughly 7 to 12 cycles. MiXCR was run by TCRdb on the 5' RACE reads, yielding one entry per CDR3 protein. This table has about 1.8 million distinct CDR3 sequences, less than 50% appearing once. The data stem from a study of blood T cells in healthy people across ages. Study-wide results and caveats: Naive CD4+ cells and diversity were both higher in long-lived donors than in aged donors.

This TCR came from a woman aged 40 to 50 in good health. The sequencing input was blood.

In nucleotides, the CDR3 is TGTGCCAGCAACCTAGACCCACAGGGGGCCTACGAGCAGTACTTC. Protein sequence: CASNLDPQGAYEQYF. The chain couples TRBV7-2 to TRBJ2-7, with 8 bases fitting TRBD1. V was pared by 7 bases and J by 2 bases, with 10 bases of the junction left unmatched. This CDR3 is 15 amino acids long. CDR1 is SGHTA and CDR2 is FQGNSA in the germline V gene.